Detailed here is one T cell receptor (beta chain). This sample is part of a study of blood T cell repertoires in COVID-19. Study as a whole: Sites in the United States, Italy and Spain provided acute and convalescent COVID-19 samples. Sample material is recorded as cDNA or gDNA derived from T cells, B-cell-depleted T cells, or PBMCs.

Authors' processing steps: For nucleated cells, counts were estimated from reference gene primer amplification. The method was immunoSEQ multiplex PCR; TCRdb's version includes in-frame clones alone and lacks a portion of them. V and J calls and clone size are those listed in that table; D and trimming were worked out from the DNA. Of roughly 70,000 clones listed, approximately 78% were seen once; the top ten hold approximately 5%. Germline CDR1 MDHEN, CDR2 SYDVKM. CDR3 length: 17 amino acids. V lost 4 bases to trimming and J lost 2 bases, with 18 bases between them. The chain carries TRBV28 and TRBJ2-4; D is perhaps TRBD2 (6 bases). This TCR was sampled from a woman aged 80 or older with active or convalescent COVID-19. Sequencing used peripheral blood. The CDR3 DNA reads as TGTGCCAGCAGTTCCCGACTAGTGGGTTTGTCCAAAAACATTCAGTACTTC. It yields the protein CASSSRLVGLSKNIQYF.